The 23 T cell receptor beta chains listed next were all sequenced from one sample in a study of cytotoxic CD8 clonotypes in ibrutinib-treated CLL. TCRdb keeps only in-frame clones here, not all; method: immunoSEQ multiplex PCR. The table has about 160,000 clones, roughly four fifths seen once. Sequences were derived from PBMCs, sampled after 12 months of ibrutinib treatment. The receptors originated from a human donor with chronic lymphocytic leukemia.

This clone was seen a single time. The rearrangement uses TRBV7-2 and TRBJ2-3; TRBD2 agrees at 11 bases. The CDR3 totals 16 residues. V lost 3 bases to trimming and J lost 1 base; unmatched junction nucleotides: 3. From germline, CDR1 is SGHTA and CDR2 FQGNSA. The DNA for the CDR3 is TGTGCCAGCAGCTTCCTAGCGGGAGGAGGCACAGATACGCAGTATTTT. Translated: CASSFLAGGGTDTQYF. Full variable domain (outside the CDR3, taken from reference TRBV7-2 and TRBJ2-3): GAGVSQSPSNKVTEKGKDVELRCDPISGHTALYWYRQSLGQGLEFLIYFQGNSAPDKSGLPSDRFSAERTGGSVSTLTIQRTQQEDSAVYLCASSFLAGGGTDTQYFGPGTRLTVL.

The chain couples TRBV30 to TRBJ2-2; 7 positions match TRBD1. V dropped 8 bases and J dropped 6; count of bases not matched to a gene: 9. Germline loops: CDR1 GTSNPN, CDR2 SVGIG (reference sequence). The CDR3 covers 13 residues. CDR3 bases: TGTGCCCAGGGACAGCAAAGGTCCGGGGAGCTGTTTTTT. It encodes CAQGQQRSGELFF.

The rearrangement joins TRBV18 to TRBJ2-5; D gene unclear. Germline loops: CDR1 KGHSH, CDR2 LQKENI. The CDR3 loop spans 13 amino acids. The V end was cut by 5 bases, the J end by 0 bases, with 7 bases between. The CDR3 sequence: CASSAGDQETQYF. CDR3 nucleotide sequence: TGTGCCAGCTCAGCCGGCGACCAAGAGACCCAGTACTTC.

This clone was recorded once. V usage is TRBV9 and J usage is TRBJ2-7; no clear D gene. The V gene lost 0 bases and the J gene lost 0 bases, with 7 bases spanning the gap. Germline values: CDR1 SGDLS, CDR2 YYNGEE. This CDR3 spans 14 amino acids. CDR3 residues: CASSVDGSSYEQYF. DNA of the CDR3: TGTGCCAGCAGCGTAGATGGCAGCTCCTACGAGCAGTACTTC.

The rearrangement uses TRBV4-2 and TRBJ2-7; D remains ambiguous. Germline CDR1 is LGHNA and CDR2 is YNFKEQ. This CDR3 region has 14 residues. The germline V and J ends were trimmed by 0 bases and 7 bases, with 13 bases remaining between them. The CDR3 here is CASSQDMVKGEQYF. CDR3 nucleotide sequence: TGTGCCAGCAGCCAAGATATGGTTAAAGGTGAGCAGTACTTC.

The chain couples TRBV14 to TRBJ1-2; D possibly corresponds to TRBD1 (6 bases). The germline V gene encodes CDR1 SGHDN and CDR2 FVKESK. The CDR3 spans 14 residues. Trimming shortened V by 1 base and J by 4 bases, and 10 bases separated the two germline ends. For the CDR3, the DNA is TGTGCCAGCAGCCAAGTTGGGGGCGGCTATGGCTACACCTTC. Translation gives CASSQVGGGYGYTF.

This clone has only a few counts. The CDR3 sequence: CASSIRANYGYTF. In nucleotides, the CDR3 is TGTGCCAGTAGTATAAGAGCTAACTATGGCTACACCTTC. The V gene is TRBV19, the J gene TRBJ1-2; D unresolved. Germline-derived CDR1 and CDR2 are LNHDA and SQIVND (reference sequence). The CDR3 runs 13 residues. V was clipped by 2 bases and J by 0 bases, with 4 bases between them.

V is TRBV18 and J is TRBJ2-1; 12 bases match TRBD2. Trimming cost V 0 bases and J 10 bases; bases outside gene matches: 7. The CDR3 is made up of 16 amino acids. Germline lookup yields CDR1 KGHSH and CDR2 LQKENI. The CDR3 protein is CASSPPRLAGVGEQFF. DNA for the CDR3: TGTGCCAGCTCACCACCGAGACTAGCGGGAGTTGGGGAGCAGTTCTTC.

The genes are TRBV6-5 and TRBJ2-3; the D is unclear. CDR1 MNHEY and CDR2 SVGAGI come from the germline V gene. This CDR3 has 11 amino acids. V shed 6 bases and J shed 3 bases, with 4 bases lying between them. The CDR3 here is CASSTTDTQYF. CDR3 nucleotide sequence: TGTGCCAGCAGCACGACAGATACGCAGTATTTT.

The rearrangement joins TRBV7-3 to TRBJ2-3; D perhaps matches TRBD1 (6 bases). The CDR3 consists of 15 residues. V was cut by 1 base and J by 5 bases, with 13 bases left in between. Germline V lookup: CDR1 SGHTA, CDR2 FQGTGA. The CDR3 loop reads CASSLKGGDKDTQYF. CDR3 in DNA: TGTGCCAGCAGCTTAAAAGGGGGTGATAAAGATACGCAGTATTTT. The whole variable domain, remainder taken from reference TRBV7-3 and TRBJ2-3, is GAGVSQTPSNKVTEKGKYVELRCDPISGHTALYWYRQSLGQGPEFLIYFQGTGAADDSGLPNDRFFAVRPEGSVSTLKIQRTERGDSAVYLCASSLKGGDKDTQYFGPGTRLTVL.

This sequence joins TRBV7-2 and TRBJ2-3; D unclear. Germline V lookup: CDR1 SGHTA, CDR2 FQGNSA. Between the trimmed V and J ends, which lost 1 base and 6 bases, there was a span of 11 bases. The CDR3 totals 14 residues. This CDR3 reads CASSLGVSFDTQYF. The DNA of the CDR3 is TGTGCCAGCAGCTTAGGCGTTAGCTTCGATACGCAGTATTTT. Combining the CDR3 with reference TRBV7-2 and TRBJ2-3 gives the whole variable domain GAGVSQSPSNKVTEKGKDVELRCDPISGHTALYWYRQSLGQGLEFLIYFQGNSAPDKSGLPSDRFSAERTGGSVSTLTIQRTQQEDSAVYLCASSLGVSFDTQYFGPGTRLTVL.

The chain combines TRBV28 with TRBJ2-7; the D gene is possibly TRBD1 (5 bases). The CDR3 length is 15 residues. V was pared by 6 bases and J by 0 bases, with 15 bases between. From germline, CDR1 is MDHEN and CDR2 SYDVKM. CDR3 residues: CASSQETVGSYEQYF. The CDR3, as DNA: TGTGCCAGCAGCCAAGAGACAGTGGGCTCCTACGAGCAGTACTTC.

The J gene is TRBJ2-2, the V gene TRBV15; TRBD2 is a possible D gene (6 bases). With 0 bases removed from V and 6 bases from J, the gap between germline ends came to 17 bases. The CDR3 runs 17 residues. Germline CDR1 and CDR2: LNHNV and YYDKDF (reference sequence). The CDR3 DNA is TGTGCCACCAGCAGAGAGGGCTGGGGGGAGCGTCCCGGGGAGCTGTTTTTT. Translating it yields CATSREGWGERPGELFF.

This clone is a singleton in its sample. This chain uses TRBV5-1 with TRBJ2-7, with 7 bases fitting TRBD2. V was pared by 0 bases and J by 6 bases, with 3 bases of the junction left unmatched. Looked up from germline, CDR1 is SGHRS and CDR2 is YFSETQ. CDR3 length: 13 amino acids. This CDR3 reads CASSLELASEQYF. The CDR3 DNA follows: TGCGCCAGCAGCTTGGAACTAGCGAGCGAGCAGTACTTC.

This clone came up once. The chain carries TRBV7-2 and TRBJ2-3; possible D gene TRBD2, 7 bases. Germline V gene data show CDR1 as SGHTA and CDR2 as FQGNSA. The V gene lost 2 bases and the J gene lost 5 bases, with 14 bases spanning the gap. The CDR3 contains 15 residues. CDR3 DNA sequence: TGTGCCAGCAGCTTACTGGGGGGGCCAGGAGATACGCAGTATTTT. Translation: CASSLLGGPGDTQYF.

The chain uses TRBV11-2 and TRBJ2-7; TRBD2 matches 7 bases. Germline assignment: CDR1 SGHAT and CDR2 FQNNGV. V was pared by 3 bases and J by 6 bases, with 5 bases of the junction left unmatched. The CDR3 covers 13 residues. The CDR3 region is CASSFGGGSEQYF. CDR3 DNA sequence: TGTGCCAGCAGCTTCGGGGGAGGGAGCGAGCAGTACTTC.

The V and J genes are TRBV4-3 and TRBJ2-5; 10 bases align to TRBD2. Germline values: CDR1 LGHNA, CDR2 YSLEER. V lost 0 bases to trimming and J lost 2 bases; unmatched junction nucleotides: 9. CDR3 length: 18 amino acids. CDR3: CASSQEGLAGGGQETQYF. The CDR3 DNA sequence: TGCGCCAGCAGCCAAGAAGGGTTAGCGGGAGGAGGGCAAGAGACCCAGTACTTC.

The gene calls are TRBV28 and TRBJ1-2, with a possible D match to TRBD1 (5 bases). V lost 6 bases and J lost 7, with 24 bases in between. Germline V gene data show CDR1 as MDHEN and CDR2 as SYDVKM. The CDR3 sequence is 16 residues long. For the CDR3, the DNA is TGTGCCAGCAGACCGGAGTTGGGCCAGGGAAGTTTTGGCTACACCTTC. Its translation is CASRPELGQGSFGYTF.

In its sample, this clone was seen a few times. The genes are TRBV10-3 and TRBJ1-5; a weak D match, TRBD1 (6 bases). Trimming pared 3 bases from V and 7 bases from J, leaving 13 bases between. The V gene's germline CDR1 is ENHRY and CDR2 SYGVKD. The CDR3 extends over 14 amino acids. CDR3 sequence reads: CAISEQGLGQPQHF. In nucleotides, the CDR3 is TGTGCCATCAGTGAACAGGGCTTGGGACAGCCCCAGCATTTT.

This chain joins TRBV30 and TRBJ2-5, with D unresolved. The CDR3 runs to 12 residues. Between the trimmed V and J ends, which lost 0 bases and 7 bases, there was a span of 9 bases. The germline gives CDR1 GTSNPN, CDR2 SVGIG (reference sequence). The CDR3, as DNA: TGTGCCTGGAGTGTAGGCCCAGGGACCCAGTACTTC. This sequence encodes CAWSVGPGTQYF.

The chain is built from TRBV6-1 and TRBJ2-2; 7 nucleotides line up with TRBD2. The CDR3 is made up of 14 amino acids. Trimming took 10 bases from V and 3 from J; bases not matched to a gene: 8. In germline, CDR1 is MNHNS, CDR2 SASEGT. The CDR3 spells CAIGAGVYTGELFF. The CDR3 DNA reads TGTGCCATAGGGGCGGGGGTGTACACCGGGGAGCTGTTTTTT.

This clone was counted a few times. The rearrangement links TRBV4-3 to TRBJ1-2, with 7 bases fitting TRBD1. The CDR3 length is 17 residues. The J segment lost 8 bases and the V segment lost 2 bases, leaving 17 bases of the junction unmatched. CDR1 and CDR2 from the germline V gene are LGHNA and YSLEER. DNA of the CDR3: TGCGCCAGCAGCCAAAGTTCAGGCCCGGGACAGATATTCGGCTACACCTTC. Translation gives CASSQSSGPGQIFGYTF.

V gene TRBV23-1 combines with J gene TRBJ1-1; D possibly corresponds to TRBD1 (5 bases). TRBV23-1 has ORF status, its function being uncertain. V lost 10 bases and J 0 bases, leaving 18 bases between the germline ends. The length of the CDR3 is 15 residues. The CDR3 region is CATEGLSLLNTEAFF. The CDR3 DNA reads TGCGCCACTGAGGGGTTGTCCCTTCTGAACACTGAAGCTTTCTTT.